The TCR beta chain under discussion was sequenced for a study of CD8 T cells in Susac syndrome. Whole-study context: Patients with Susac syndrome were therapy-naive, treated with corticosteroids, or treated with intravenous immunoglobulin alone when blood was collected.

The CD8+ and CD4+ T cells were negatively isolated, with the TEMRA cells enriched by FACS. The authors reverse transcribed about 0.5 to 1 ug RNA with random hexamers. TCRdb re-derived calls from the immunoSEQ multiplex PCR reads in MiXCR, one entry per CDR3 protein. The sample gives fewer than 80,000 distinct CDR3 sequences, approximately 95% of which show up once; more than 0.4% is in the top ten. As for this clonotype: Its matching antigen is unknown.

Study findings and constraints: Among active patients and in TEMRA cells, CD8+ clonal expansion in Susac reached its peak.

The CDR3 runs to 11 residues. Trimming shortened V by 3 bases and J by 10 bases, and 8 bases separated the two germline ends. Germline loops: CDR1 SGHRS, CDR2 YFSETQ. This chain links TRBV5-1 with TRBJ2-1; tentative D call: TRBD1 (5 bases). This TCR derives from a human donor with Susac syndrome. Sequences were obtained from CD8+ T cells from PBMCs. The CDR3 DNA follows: TGCGCCAGCAGCTGGGGCAGGGAGCAGTTCTTC. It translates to CASSWGREQFF.